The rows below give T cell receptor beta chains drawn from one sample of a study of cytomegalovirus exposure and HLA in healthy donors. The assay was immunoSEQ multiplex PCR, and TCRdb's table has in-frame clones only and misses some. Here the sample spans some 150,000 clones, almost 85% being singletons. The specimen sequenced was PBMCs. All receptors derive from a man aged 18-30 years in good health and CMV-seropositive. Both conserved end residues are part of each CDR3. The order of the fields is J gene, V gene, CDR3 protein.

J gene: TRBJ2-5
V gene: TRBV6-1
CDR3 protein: CASSEGQVGETQYF

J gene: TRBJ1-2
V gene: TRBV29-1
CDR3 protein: CSVNIQTAPYTF

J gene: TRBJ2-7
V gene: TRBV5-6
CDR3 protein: CASSLAPRTSARLEQYF

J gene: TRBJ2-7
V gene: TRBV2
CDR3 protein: CASISLFGDSYEQYF

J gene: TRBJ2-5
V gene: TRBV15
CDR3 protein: CATSRVRQTTRDQYF

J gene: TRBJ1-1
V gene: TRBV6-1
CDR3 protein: CASLQGEAFF

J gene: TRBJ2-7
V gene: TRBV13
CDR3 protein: CASSLVSGTRSYEQYF

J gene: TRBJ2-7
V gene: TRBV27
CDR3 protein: CASSPLAGSYEQYF

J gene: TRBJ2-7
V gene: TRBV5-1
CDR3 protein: CASSPGVQGAYEQYF

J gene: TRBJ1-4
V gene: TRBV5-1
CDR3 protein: CASSLRSTNEKLFF

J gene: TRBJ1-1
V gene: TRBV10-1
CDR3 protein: CASSRRGDTEAFF

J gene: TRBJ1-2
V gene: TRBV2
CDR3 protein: CASRGTGPIWGYTF

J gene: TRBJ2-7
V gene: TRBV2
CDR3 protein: CASRASGAPGEQYF

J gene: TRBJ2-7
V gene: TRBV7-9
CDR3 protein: CASSPPRGRGDEQYF

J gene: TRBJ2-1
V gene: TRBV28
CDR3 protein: CASSLHGLAGSNEQFF

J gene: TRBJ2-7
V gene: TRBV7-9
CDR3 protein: CASSLEVGEVSYEQYF

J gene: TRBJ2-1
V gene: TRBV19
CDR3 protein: CASNLAVSYNEQFF

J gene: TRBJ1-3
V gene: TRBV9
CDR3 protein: CASSVALSGNTIYF

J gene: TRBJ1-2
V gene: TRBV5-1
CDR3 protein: CASSGTPQPNYGYTF

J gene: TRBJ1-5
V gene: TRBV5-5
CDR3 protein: CASSPGQARAYSNQPQHF

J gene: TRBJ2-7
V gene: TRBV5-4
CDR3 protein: CASSLWLAGRPTHEQYF

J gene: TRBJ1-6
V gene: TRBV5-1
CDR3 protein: CASSFFSENSPLHF

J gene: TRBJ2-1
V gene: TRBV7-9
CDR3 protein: CASSQREGSYNEQFF

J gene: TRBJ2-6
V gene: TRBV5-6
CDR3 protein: CASSWIQGSSGANVLTF

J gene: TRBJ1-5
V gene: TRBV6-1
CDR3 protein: CASSGDSRYQPQHF

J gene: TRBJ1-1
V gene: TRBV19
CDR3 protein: CASSMVAGTEAFF

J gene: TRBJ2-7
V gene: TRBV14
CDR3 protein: CASSQNPGAYEQYF

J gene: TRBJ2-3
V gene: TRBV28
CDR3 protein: CASSLRAGGPDTQYF